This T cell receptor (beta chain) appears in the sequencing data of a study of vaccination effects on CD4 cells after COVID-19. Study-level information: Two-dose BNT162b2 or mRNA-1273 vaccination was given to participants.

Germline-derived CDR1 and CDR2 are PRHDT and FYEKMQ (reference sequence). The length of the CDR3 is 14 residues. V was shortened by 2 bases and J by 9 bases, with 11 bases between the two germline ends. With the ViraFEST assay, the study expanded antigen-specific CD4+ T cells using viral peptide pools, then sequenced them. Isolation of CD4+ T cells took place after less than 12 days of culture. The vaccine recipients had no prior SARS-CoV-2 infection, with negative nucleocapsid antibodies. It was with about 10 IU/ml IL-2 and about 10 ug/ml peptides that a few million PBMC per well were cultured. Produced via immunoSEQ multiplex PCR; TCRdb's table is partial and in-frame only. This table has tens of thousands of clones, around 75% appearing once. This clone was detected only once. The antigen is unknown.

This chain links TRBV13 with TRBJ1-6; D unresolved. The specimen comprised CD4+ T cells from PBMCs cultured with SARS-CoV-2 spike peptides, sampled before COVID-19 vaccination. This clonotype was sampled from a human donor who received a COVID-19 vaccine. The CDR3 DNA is TGTGCCAGCAGCTTACAAGGGAAACGTTCACCCCTCCACTTT. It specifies CASSLQGKRSPLHF.